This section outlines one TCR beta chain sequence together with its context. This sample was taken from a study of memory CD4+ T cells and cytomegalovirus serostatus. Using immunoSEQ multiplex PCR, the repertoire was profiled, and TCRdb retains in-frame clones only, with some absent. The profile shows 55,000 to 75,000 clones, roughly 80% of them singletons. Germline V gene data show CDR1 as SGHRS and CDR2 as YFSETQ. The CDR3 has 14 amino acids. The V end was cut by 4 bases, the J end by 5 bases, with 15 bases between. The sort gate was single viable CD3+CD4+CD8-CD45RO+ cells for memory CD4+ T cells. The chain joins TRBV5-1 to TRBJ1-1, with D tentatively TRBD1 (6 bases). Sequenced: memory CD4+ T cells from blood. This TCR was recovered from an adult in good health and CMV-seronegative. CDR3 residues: CASSQGGERTEAFF. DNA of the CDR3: TGCGCCAGCAGCCAAGGGGGAGAAAGAACTGAAGCTTTCTTT. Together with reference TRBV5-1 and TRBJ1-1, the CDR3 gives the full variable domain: KAGVTQTPRYLIKTRGQQVTLSCSPISGHRSVSWYQQTPGQGLQFLFEYFSETQRNKGNFPGRFSGRQFSNSRSEMNVSTLELGDSALYLCASSQGGERTEAFFGQGTRLTVV.